This T cell receptor (beta chain) was recorded in a study of blood T cell repertoires in COVID-19. Germline-derived CDR1 and CDR2 are KGHDR and SFDVKD. This CDR3 comprises 15 residues. The trim removed 5 bases at V and 5 bases at J, leaving 5 bases unmatched. Original processing notes: Quantification of nucleated cells was approximated via reference gene primer amplification. TCRdb's table, derived via immunoSEQ multiplex PCR, lists solely in-frame clones and lacks some. The V and J calls and clone size are taken from that table; D and trimming were inferred from the DNA. The sample holds under 200,000 clones, roughly 86% seen once.

The J gene is TRBJ1-6, the V gene TRBV24-1; 7 bases align to TRBD1. Sequencing input: peripheral blood. This clonotype originated in a man aged 65-85 years with acute or convalescent COVID-19. The CDR3 DNA reads TGTGCCACCAGTGCGGACAGGTCTAATAATTCACCCCTCCACTTT. Amino acid sequence: CATSADRSNNSPLHF.